A single sample gave rise to the 7 T cell receptor beta chains below, sequenced in a study of T-cell reconstitution after alpha-beta-depleted transplantation in children. Unique molecular identifiers were incorporated when the TCRbeta library was constructed. MiXCR, applied by TCRdb to the PCR reads, yields one record per CDR3 protein. The profile shows under 250,000 distinct CDR3 sequences, approximately 6.9% of them singletons. Material: PBMCs, obtained before TCRalphabeta/CD19-depleted stem cell transplant. Receptors originate from a boy aged 2 to 10 with acute lymphoblastic leukemia, due to receive a stem cell transplant.

This clonotype was seen a few times. The chain has TRBV4-3 and TRBJ2-7, with 8 positions matching TRBD1. J lost 2 bases, V lost 0 bases, and 12 bases had no gene match. The germline V gene has CDR1 LGHNA and CDR2 YSLEER. CDR3 length: 18 amino acids. CDR3 bases: TGCGCCAGCAGCCAAGATGCTCGGCCGGGACAGGCGCCCTACGAGCAGTACTTC. Translated, it gives CASSQDARPGQAPYEQYF.

This clonotype has at least ten counts. The CDR3 region is CSAPDTQYF. CDR3 nucleotide sequence: TGCAGTGCGCCAGATACGCAGTATTTT. The chain links TRBV20-1 to TRBJ2-3, with D uncertain. Germline V CDR1 and CDR2: DFQATT, SNEGSKA (reference sequence). The CDR3 totals 9 residues. With 6 bases removed from V and 4 bases from J, the gap between germline ends came to 2 bases.

This chain links TRBV2 with TRBJ1-1; weak D call: TRBD1 (5 bases). Germline assignment: CDR1 SNHLY and CDR2 FYNNEI. Deletions cut 3 bases from V and 4 bases from J, with 9 bases between. The CDR3 is 13 amino acids. The CDR3 here is CASSDGGGTEAFF. CDR3 coding DNA: TGTGCCAGCAGTGACGGCGGGGGCACTGAAGCTTTCTTT. Complete variable domain (other parts from reference TRBV2 and TRBJ1-1): EPEVTQTPSHQVTQMGQEVILRCVPISNHLYFYWYRQILGQKVEFLVSFYNNEISEKSEIFDDQFSVERPDGSNFTLKIRSTKLEDSAMYFCASSDGGGTEAFFGQGTRLTVV.

V is TRBV3-1 and J is TRBJ2-3; possible D gene TRBD2, 5 bases. V lost 1 base and J 1 base, leaving 12 bases between the germline ends. Germline V gene data show CDR1 as LGHDT and CDR2 as YNNKEL (reference sequence). The CDR3 runs 16 residues. CDR3 sequence (DNA): TGTGCCAGCAGCCAAGCCCCTCGGGGTGGCACAGATACGCAGTATTTT. Its protein is CASSQAPRGGTDTQYF.

This clonotype was seen more than once but under ten times. This sequence joins TRBV28 and TRBJ1-4; D remains ambiguous. The CDR3 runs to 13 residues. The germline V and J ends were trimmed by 6 bases and 8 bases, with 13 bases remaining between them. CDR1 MDHEN and CDR2 SYDVKM come from the germline V gene. The CDR3 DNA sequence: TGTGCCAGCAGGCGAGGAGGAGTCGAAAAACTGTTTTTT. Protein: CASRRGGVEKLFF. Filled out from reference TRBV28 and TRBJ1-4, the complete variable domain reads DVKVTQSSRYLVKRTGEKVFLECVQDMDHENMFWYRQDPGLGLRLIYFSYDVKMKEKGDIPEGYSVSREKKERFSLILESASTNQTSMYLCASRRGGVEKLFFGSGTQLSVL.

In this sample, this clonotype turned up many times. V usage is TRBV12-3 or TRBV12-4 and J usage is TRBJ2-4; the D gene is possibly TRBD2 (5 bases). CDR3 length: 11 amino acids. V lost 4 bases to trimming and J lost 10 bases, with 8 bases between them. This CDR3 reads CASSSPGIQYF. CDR3 coding DNA: TGTGCCAGCAGTTCACCGGGGATTCAGTACTTC.

This clonotype was seen repeatedly, ten times or more. This chain uses TRBV12-3 or TRBV12-4 with TRBJ2-2, with no clear D. This CDR3 is built from 11 residues. V dropped 4 bases and J dropped 8 bases, with 5 bases sitting between them. CDR3 residues: CASSSRGELFF. CDR3 bases: TGTGCCAGCAGTTCTCGGGGGGAGCTGTTTTTT.